This is a list of T cell receptor beta chains from one sample in a study of blood T cell repertoires in COVID-19. TCRdb's copy holds only in-frame clones and misses some; the assay was immunoSEQ multiplex PCR. The profile covers just over 75,000 clones, with 87% appearing a single time and 4% to 6% taken by the ten largest. The sequencing input was peripheral blood. The source is a woman at least 80 years old with active or convalescent COVID-19. Each CDR3 is given with its conserved first and last residue. A D gene is named only where the DNA matches it firmly. Expanded clones are given a class, and other clones once, few, many or no size at all.

D | J | size | V | DNA | CDR3
NA | TRBJ2-7 | NA | TRBV9 | TGTGCCAGCAGCGTAGCTTGGGACTCGGTTTGGGAGCAGTACTTC | CASSVAWDSVWEQYF
TRBD1 | TRBJ1-2 | NA | TRBV4-2 | TGTGCCAGCAGCCAAGTTGGGACAGGGGCATTTGGCTACACCTTC | CASSQVGTGAFGYTF
NA | TRBJ1-1 | NA | TRBV19 | TGTGCCTCAGCTCGGGGGGGCACTGAAGCTTTCTTT | CASARGGTEAFF
NA | TRBJ2-3 | NA | TRBV5-4 | TGTGCCAGCAGCTTAAGCGGCACAGATACGCAGTATTTT | CASSLSGTDTQYF
NA | TRBJ1-2 | few | TRBV14 | TGTGCCAGCAGCCGAACAGGCTCCGATGGCTACACCTTC | CASSRTGSDGYTF
TRBD1 | TRBJ1-1 | NA | TRBV19 | TGTGCCAGTAGTCTAAGACAGGGGAGCACTGAAGCTTTCTTT | CASSLRQGSTEAFF
NA | TRBJ2-7 | NA | TRBV6-5 | TGTGCCAGCACTATGGGAGGGACAAACTACGAGCAGTACTTC | CASTMGGTNYEQYF
TRBD2 | TRBJ2-1 | NA | TRBV5-6 | TGTGCCAGCAGTCCGGGACTAGCGGGACCCAATGAGCAGTTCTTC | CASSPGLAGPNEQFF
NA | TRBJ2-5 | NA | TRBV5-1 | TGCGCCAGCAGCAACTCAAGGGGGGGCAAAGAGACCCAGTACTTC | CASSNSRGGKETQYF
NA | TRBJ2-5 | NA | TRBV7-2 | TGTGCCAGCAGCCCTCAAGAGACCCAGTACTTC | CASSPQETQYF
TRBD2 | TRBJ2-7 | NA | TRBV19 | TGTGCCAGTAGTTCCCCGGGACTAGCGGGTACCTACGAGCAGTACTTC | CASSSPGLAGTYEQYF
NA | TRBJ1-4 | once | TRBV30 | TGTGCCTGGATAGGCGGTGATGAAAAACTGTTTTTT | CAWIGGDEKLFF
TRBD1 | TRBJ1-2 | NA | TRBV19 | TGTGCCAGCCTACCTGCAGGGGGGCGCGGCTATGGCTACACCTTC | CASLPAGGRGYGYTF
NA | TRBJ2-5 | NA | TRBV9 | TGTGCCAGCAGTTTCAGTGGCGAGACCCAGTACTTC | CASSFSGETQYF
NA | TRBJ2-2 | NA | TRBV27 | TGTGCCAGCAGACTAACAGGGTCCGGGGAGCTGTTTTTT | CASRLTGSGELFF
NA | TRBJ2-5 | NA | TRBV7-3 | TGTGCCAGCAGCTTGATCAGTCAAGAGACCCAGTACTTC | CASSLISQETQYF
TRBD1 | TRBJ2-2 | once | TRBV6-5 | TGTGCCAGCAGGAGACAGGGGGCTGTCGGGGAGCTGTTTTTT | CASRRQGAVGELFF
NA | TRBJ1-2 | many | TRBV11-2 | TGTGCCAGCAGCCGTCTGACCCGAGGGAGTGGCTACACCTTC | CASSRLTRGSGYTF
TRBD2 | TRBJ2-5 | NA | TRBV3-1/TRBV3-2 | TGTGCCAGCAGCCAGCTGGGAATAGCGGGAGTTGGAGAGACCCAGTACTTC | CASSQLGIAGVGETQYF
TRBD1 | TRBJ2-7 | NA | TRBV6-1 | TGTGCCAGCAGTGAAGGACAGGGAAGAGTCTACGAGCAGTACTTC | CASSEGQGRVYEQYF
TRBD1 | TRBJ2-7 | NA | TRBV29-1 | TGCAGCGCCTCGGACAGGACGGCCTACGAGCAGTACTTC | CSASDRTAYEQYF
TRBD2 | TRBJ2-5 | NA | TRBV9 | TGTGCCAGCAGCGTCGGGGGGGCTCAAGAGACCCAGTACTTC | CASSVGGAQETQYF
NA | TRBJ1-4 | NA | TRBV5-1 | TGCGCCAGCAGCGCCCAGGGTCGAGAAAAACTGTTTTTT | CASSAQGREKLFF
TRBD2 | TRBJ2-1 | NA | TRBV28 | TGTGCCAGCAGTTTACTAGCGGGGGGCGGCTACAATGAGCAGTTCTTC | CASSLLAGGGYNEQFF
NA | TRBJ2-3 | NA | TRBV7-2 | TGTGCCAGCAGCCCGGAGGGAGCCACAGATACGCAGTATTTT | CASSPEGATDTQYF
NA | TRBJ2-3 | NA | TRBV5-1 | TGCGCCAGCAGCCCAAGGGGGTCCAATGGGGGCACAGATACGCAGTATTTT | CASSPRGSNGGTDTQYF
TRBD2 | TRBJ2-2 | NA | TRBV9 | TGTGCCAGCAGCGTAGCGGGACTAGCGGGAGCCGGGGAGCTGTTTTTT | CASSVAGLAGAGELFF
TRBD1 | TRBJ2-6 | NA | TRBV19 | TGTGCCAGTAGCGAGAAGAGACAGGGTAACCTCTACGGGGCCAACGTCCTGACTTTC | CASSEKRQGNLYGANVLTF
TRBD2 | TRBJ2-3 | NA | TRBV7-2 | TGTGCCAGCAGCTTCCTAGCGGGGGACCCTGCGGTATATACGCAGTATTTT | CASSFLAGDPAVYTQYF
TRBD1 | TRBJ1-1 | NA | TRBV6-5 | TGTGCCAGCAGCATACAACAGGGGGCGGCCACTGAAGCTTTCTTT | CASSIQQGAATEAFF
NA | TRBJ1-1 | NA | TRBV7-9 | TGTGCCAGCAGCTTCGAAGCCACTGAAGCTTTCTTT | CASSFEATEAFF
TRBD2 | TRBJ2-7 | NA | TRBV28 | TGTGCCAGCAGGGTCGTCGGCGGGAGGAAAAACGAGCAGTACTTC | CASRVVGGRKNEQYF
TRBD2 | TRBJ2-3 | once | TRBV9 | TGTGCCAGCAGCGCGGGGACTAGCGGGGAGTGGGGTACGCAGTATTTT | CASSAGTSGEWGTQYF
NA | TRBJ1-4 | NA | TRBV4-1 | TGCGCCAGCAGGCGCTTAGACACCTCAACTAATGAAAAACTGTTTTTT | CASRRLDTSTNEKLFF
NA | TRBJ2-6 | NA | TRBV2 | TGTGCCAGCAGTGAAATGTGGGGCTCAAGCTCTGGGGCCAACGTCCTGACTTTC | CASSEMWGSSSGANVLTF
NA | TRBJ1-6 | NA | TRBV19 | TGTGCCAGTAGTATTGGGGGCGCCGGTAATTCACCCCTCCACTTT | CASSIGGAGNSPLHF
NA | TRBJ1-1 | NA | TRBV18 | TGTGCCAGCTCACCAATTAACGGGAACACTGAAGCTTTCTTT | CASSPINGNTEAFF
NA | TRBJ2-5 | NA | TRBV12-3/TRBV12-4 | TGTGCCAGCTCCCCGGGCAGGGGGACCCAGTACTTC | CASSPGRGTQYF
TRBD2 | TRBJ2-5 | NA | TRBV7-2 | TGTGCCAGCAGCTTACGGGAGGACGGGACCCAGTACTTC | CASSLREDGTQYF
TRBD2 | TRBJ2-5 | NA | TRBV3-1/TRBV3-2 | TGTGCCAGCAGCGAGGGACTAGCGGTTGGGACCCAGTACTTC | CASSEGLAVGTQYF
NA | TRBJ1-1 | once | TRBV7-2 | TGTGCCAGCAGCTACTCCCCAGGGTCTCCTGAAGCTTTCTTT | CASSYSPGSPEAFF
NA | TRBJ2-1 | NA | TRBV18 | TGTGCCAGCTCACCATTCGGAGGGGACCTCGGGTACAATGAGCAGTTCTTC | CASSPFGGDLGYNEQFF
TRBD2 | TRBJ2-5 | NA | TRBV7-2 | TGTGCCAGCAGCCCGACACTAGCGGGGGCCCAAGAGACCCAGTACTTC | CASSPTLAGAQETQYF
NA | TRBJ1-6 | few | TRBV27 | TGTGCCAGCAGACAGAGCTCCTATAATTCACCCCTCCACTTT | CASRQSSYNSPLHF
NA | TRBJ2-3 | NA | TRBV5-8 | TGTGCCAGCAGACTGGTGGGCTATAGCACAGATACGCAGTATTTT | CASRLVGYSTDTQYF
TRBD1 | TRBJ1-2 | few | TRBV19 | TGTGCCAGTACCCCGGGGGACAGGACTAACTATGGCTACACCTTC | CASTPGDRTNYGYTF
TRBD2 | TRBJ2-7 | few | TRBV18 | TGTGCCAGCTCACCAGTGGCGGGAGCCTACGAGCAGTACTTC | CASSPVAGAYEQYF
NA | TRBJ1-2 | NA | TRBV20-1 | TGCAGTGCTAGTATGGCCGAATATGGCTACACCTTC | CSASMAEYGYTF
TRBD2 | TRBJ2-1 | NA | TRBV7-2 | TGTGCCAGCAGCTTAGCGCGGGAGAGGTACAATGAGCAGTTCTTC | CASSLARERYNEQFF
NA | TRBJ1-6 | NA | TRBV27 | TGTGCCAGCAGACTACAGGGAAATTCACCCCTCCACTTT | CASRLQGNSPLHF
TRBD1 | TRBJ2-7 | NA | TRBV4-3 | TGCGCCAGCAGCCAGGCTGACAGGGAAAGCGAGCAGTACTTC | CASSQADRESEQYF
NA | TRBJ1-5 | NA | TRBV12-3/TRBV12-4 | TGTGCCAGCAGTTCTATTCTGGAGCCCCAGCATTTT | CASSSILEPQHF
NA | TRBJ1-5 | NA | TRBV15 | TGTGCCACCGGGTCAGGCACCGAGCAGCCCCAGCATTTT | CATGSGTEQPQHF
TRBD1 | TRBJ2-5 | NA | TRBV5-1 | TGCGCCACTCGCCTGAGGGGGCGCGGGGAGACCCAGTACTTC | CATRLRGRGETQYF
TRBD1 | TRBJ2-7 | NA | TRBV6-2/TRBV6-3 | TGTGCCAGCAGCCGACAGGGGGTGGCCTACGAGCAGTACTTC | CASSRQGVAYEQYF
TRBD2 | TRBJ2-7 | few | TRBV3-1/TRBV3-2 | TGTGCCAGCAGCCAAGGATCGGGTAGCGGGGACCGCTACGAGCAGTACTTC | CASSQGSGSGDRYEQYF
TRBD1 | TRBJ1-1 | NA | TRBV30 | TGTGCCTGGAGTGTAGGACAGGGCCAGACTGAAGCTTTCTTT | CAWSVGQGQTEAFF
TRBD2 | TRBJ2-7 | NA | TRBV28 | TGTGCCAGCTATAGCGGGAGTGCACCATACGAGCAGTACTTC | CASYSGSAPYEQYF
NA | TRBJ2-5 | NA | TRBV2 | TGTGCCAGCAGTGAATTAGAACTAGTGCAAGAGACCCAGTACTTC | CASSELELVQETQYF